The 29 T cell receptor beta chains given below trace back to one sample, sequenced in a study of CD8 T cells in ankylosing spondylitis. MiXCR, applied by TCRdb to the 5' RACE reads, yields one record per CDR3 protein. The sample lists 700,000 or so distinct CDR3 sequences, around 20% occurring once. Antigens of these TCRs are unknown. Study-wide results and caveats: The study identified a TCR beta motif of several highly homologous variants that appeared characteristic of ankylosing spondylitis blood.

Sequencing was done on a sample of blood, either unsorted or a sorted T cell fraction (not recorded which). The receptors come from a male donor with ankylosing spondylitis.

J is TRBJ1-2 and V is TRBV12-3 or TRBV12-4, with 10 positions matching TRBD1. Trimming removed 6 bases from V and 6 bases from J; junction bases left unmatched: 4. This CDR3 has 13 residues. In DNA form, the CDR3 reads TGTGCCAGCAGGAGGGACAGGGGCGATGGCTACACCTTC. It is translated as CASRRDRGDGYTF.

This clonotype showed up many times. CDR3 bases: TGCGCCAGCAGCCACCTCGGACAGGGGTTGAGCACAGATACGCAGTATTTT. It is translated as CASSHLGQGLSTDTQYF. This sequence joins TRBV4-3 and TRBJ2-3; 9 nucleotides agree with TRBD1. The trim removed 3 bases at V and 0 bases at J, leaving 7 bases unmatched. Germline loops: CDR1 LGHNA, CDR2 YSLEER. The length of the CDR3 is 17 residues.

The chain combines TRBV7-6 with TRBJ2-5; D is uncertain. CDR3 length: 15 residues. Germline lookup yields CDR1 SGHVS and CDR2 FNYEAQ. V shed 1 base and J shed 1 base, with 10 bases lying between them. The CDR3 sequence: CASSLEAIAQETQYF. The DNA for the CDR3 is TGTGCCAGCAGCTTAGAGGCGATAGCCCAAGAGACCCAGTACTTC. Full variable domain (remainder filled in from reference TRBV7-6 and TRBJ2-5): GAGVSQSPRYKVTKRGQDVALRCDPISGHVSLYWYRQALGQGPEFLTYFNYEAQQDKSGLPNDRFSAERPEGSISTLTIQRTEQRDSAMYRCASSLEAIAQETQYFGPGTRLLVL.

CDR3 nucleotides: TGTGCCTGGGATCAGTTCAACACTGAAGCTTTCTTT. Translating gives CAWDQFNTEAFF. The chain combines TRBV30 with TRBJ1-1; D unresolved. This CDR3 comprises 12 residues. Looked up from germline, CDR1 is GTSNPN and CDR2 is SVGIG (reference sequence). V was shortened by 5 bases and J by 2 bases, with 9 bases between the two germline ends.

The sample holds a few counts of this clonotype. This CDR3 reads CATSVNMENEKLFF. The CDR3 DNA sequence: TGTGCCACCAGCGTCAACATGGAGAATGAAAAACTGTTTTTT. The chain uses TRBV15 and TRBJ1-4; no firm D call. Germline V lookup: CDR1 LNHNV, CDR2 YYDKDF (reference sequence). The CDR3 contains 14 residues. The V and J ends lost 5 bases and 5 bases respectively, with 12 bases between them.

Many counts were recorded for this clonotype. The chain uses TRBV5-6 and TRBJ2-1; D may be TRBD2 (6 bases). Germline CDR1 and CDR2: SGHDT and YYEEEE. The CDR3 is 15 amino acids. Between the trimmed V and J ends, which lost 5 bases and 3 bases, there was a span of 15 bases. As DNA, the CDR3 is TGTGCCAGCAGTTACGGGACTGCCCTCTACAATGAGCAGTTCTTC. Its translation: CASSYGTALYNEQFF. Drawing the rest from reference TRBV5-6 and TRBJ2-1, the complete variable domain is DAGVTQSPTHLIKTRGQQVTLRCSPKSGHDTVSWYQQALGQGPQFIFQYYEEEERQRGNFPDRFSGHQFPNYSSELNVNALLLGDSALYLCASSYGTALYNEQFFGPGTRLTVL.

The chain combines TRBV12-3 or TRBV12-4 with TRBJ1-1, with a tentative D call TRBD1 (5 bases). The CDR3 is 13 amino acids. V lost 7 bases and J 5 bases, leaving 14 bases between the germline ends. DNA for the CDR3: TGTGCCAGCACGTGGGGACCTGGAACTGAAGCTTTCTTT. This translates into CASTWGPGTEAFF.

This clonotype was seen a handful of times. The chain combines TRBV27 with TRBJ2-1, with 8 bases matching TRBD1. The germline V gene encodes CDR1 MNHEY and CDR2 SMNVEV (reference sequence). V was clipped by 6 bases and J by 5 bases; unmatched bases: 6. The CDR3 spans 14 residues. The CDR3 nucleotides are TGTGCCAGCAGGATGGACAGGGACCACAATGAGCAGTTCTTC. Amino acids: CASRMDRDHNEQFF.

This clonotype came up a few times. The chain recombines TRBV13 with TRBJ1-1; D is undetermined. Trimming pared 5 bases from V and 2 bases from J, leaving 15 bases between. CDR1 and CDR2 (germline): PRHDT, FYEKMQ (reference sequence). The CDR3 is 15 amino acids. CDR3 amino acids: CASSLPFGPNTEAFF. CDR3 nucleotide sequence: TGTGCCAGCAGCCTCCCCTTTGGGCCTAACACTGAAGCTTTCTTT.

The rearrangement uses TRBV29-1 and TRBJ2-7; 9 bases fit TRBD2. The CDR3 is 13 residues long. V lost 5 bases and J lost 1; bases outside the gene matches: 3. Germline CDR1 is SQVTM and CDR2 is ANQGSEA. CDR3 region: CSVQRGDSYEQYF. CDR3 sequence (DNA): TGCAGCGTTCAGCGGGGGGATTCCTACGAGCAGTACTTC.

This clonotype was picked up a small number of times. The gene calls are TRBV20-1 and TRBJ2-2, with 14 bases identical to TRBD2. Trimming at V came to 3 bases and at J to 6 bases, leaving 0 bases not matched to a gene. This CDR3 spans 14 amino acids. The germline CDR1 and CDR2 sequences are DFQATT and SNEGSKA (reference sequence). The CDR3 is CSARTSGRAGELFF. DNA for the CDR3: TGCAGTGCTAGGACTAGCGGGAGGGCCGGGGAGCTGTTTTTT.

The V and J genes are TRBV12-5 and TRBJ1-2; TRBD1 agrees at 9 bases. After removal of 6 bases from V and 6 bases from J, the junction contained 26 bases not matched to a gene. Germline V gene data show CDR1 as LGHNT and CDR2 as FRNRAP. The CDR3 spans 20 residues. This CDR3 reads CASGLGSYRDRERWRDGYTF. CDR3 nucleotide sequence: TGTGCTAGTGGCCTTGGGAGTTACAGGGACAGGGAAAGGTGGCGGGATGGCTACACCTTC. The variable domain in full, with the rest retrieved from reference TRBV12-5 and TRBJ1-2, is DARVTQTPRHKVTEMGQEVTMRCQPILGHNTVFWYRQTMMQGLELLAYFRNRAPLDDSGMPKDRFSAEMPDATLATLKIQPSEPRDSAVYFCASGLGSYRDRERWRDGYTFGSGTRLTVV.

This chain links TRBV11-2 with TRBJ2-1, with TRBD2 matching over 16 bases. The germline V gene encodes CDR1 SGHAT and CDR2 FQNNGV. V trimming: 1 base; J trimming: 2 bases; junction bases outside the gene matches: 5. CDR3 size: 19 residues. The CDR3 nucleotides read TGTGCCAGCAGCTTAGGGGGACTAGCGGGAGGGGGACCCTACAATGAGCAGTTCTTC. Residues: CASSLGGLAGGGPYNEQFF.

The chain is built from TRBV6-1 and TRBJ2-2; D uncertain. CDR1 and CDR2 (germline): MNHNS, SASEGT. The V end lost 4 bases, the J end lost 8 bases, and 17 bases lay between the germline ends. This CDR3 contains 15 residues. The CDR3 region is CASSVLAHHRGELFF. The DNA of the CDR3 is TGTGCCAGCAGTGTTTTAGCACATCACCGAGGGGAGCTGTTTTTT.

The chain is built from TRBV7-9 and TRBJ2-7; perhaps TRBD2 as D (5 bases). CDR3 length: 17 residues. The V gene's germline CDR1 is SEHNR and CDR2 FQNEAQ (reference sequence). Trimming took 1 base from V and 4 from J, leaving 20 bases between them. This CDR3 is CASSLDSASGDLYEQYF. For the CDR3, the DNA is TGTGCCAGCAGCTTAGACTCGGCAAGCGGAGACTTATACGAGCAGTACTTC.

This clonotype was seen only a few times. This chain links TRBV11-2 with TRBJ2-7, with D uncertain. The CDR3 loop spans 13 amino acids. V lost 5 bases, J lost 4 bases, and 12 bases lay in between. The germline V gene encodes CDR1 SGHAT and CDR2 FQNNGV. The CDR3 sequence: CASSTYPIYEQYF. CDR3 coding DNA: TGTGCCAGCAGCACCTATCCTATTTACGAGCAGTACTTC.

V gene TRBV7-9 combines with J gene TRBJ2-7; TRBD2 matches at 11 bases. V was clipped by 10 bases and J by 0 bases; unmatched bases: 14. Germline assignment: CDR1 SEHNR and CDR2 FQNEAQ (reference sequence). The CDR3 covers 17 residues. CDR3 protein: CATSPGTSGVHSYEQYF. Written as DNA, the CDR3 is TGTGCCACCTCGCCCGGGACTAGCGGAGTCCACTCCTACGAGCAGTACTTC.

A few counts support this clonotype. The J gene is TRBJ1-1, the V gene TRBV12-3 or TRBV12-4; TRBD1 aligns across 7 bases. With 1 base clipped from V and 4 bases from J, the junction kept 6 bases outside the gene matches. The CDR3 totals 15 residues. CDR3 loop: CASSLGPGGITEAFF. The CDR3 DNA sequence: TGTGCCAGCAGTTTAGGGCCAGGGGGTATCACTGAAGCTTTCTTT.

The rearrangement uses TRBV18 and TRBJ2-1, with TRBD2 matching over 7 bases. Germline CDR1 KGHSH, CDR2 LQKENI. The CDR3 is 15 residues long. The V and J ends lost 0 bases and 5 bases, in that order; junction bases with no gene match: 4. The CDR3 loop reads CASSPPGTKNNEQFF. The CDR3 region has the DNA TGTGCCAGCTCACCACCAGGGACTAAAAACAATGAGCAGTTCTTC. Full variable domain (rest looked up from reference TRBV18 and TRBJ2-1): NAGVMQNPRHLVRRRGQEARLRCSPMKGHSHVYWYRQLPEEGLKFMVYLQKENIIDESGMPKERFSAEFPKEGPSILRIQQVVRGDSAAYFCASSPPGTKNNEQFFGPGTRLTVL.

This clonotype was seen more than once but under ten times. This rearrangement joins TRBV5-1 to TRBJ1-5, with a weak D call TRBD1 (6 bases). CDR1 and CDR2 (germline): SGHRS, YFSETQ. CDR3 size: 18 residues. Trimming took off 2 bases at V and 0 bases at J, with 18 bases between the two ends. The DNA for the CDR3 is TGCGCCAGCAGCTTCGTCCCGGGACACATAAATAGCAATCAGCCCCAGCATTTT. This codes for CASSFVPGHINSNQPQHF.

The chain combines TRBV6-2 or TRBV6-3 with TRBJ1-1, with D possibly matching TRBD1 (5 bases). The germline V gene has CDR1 MNHEY and CDR2 SVGEGT. The V end was cut by 0 bases, the J end by 4 bases, with 9 bases between. The CDR3 runs 14 residues. The CDR3 bases are TGTGCCAGCAGTTACTCTATGGGGGGCACTGAAGCTTTCTTT. Amino acids: CASSYSMGGTEAFF.

The chain combines TRBV11-1 with TRBJ2-3; the match to TRBD2 covers 14 bases. Germline V lookup: CDR1 SGHAT, CDR2 FQDESV (reference sequence). CDR3 length: 18 residues. After removal of 5 bases from V and 1 base from J, the junction contained 8 bases not matched to a gene. The chain's CDR3 is CASSPFGLAGGGTDTQYF. In nucleotides, the CDR3 is TGTGCCAGCAGCCCATTCGGACTAGCGGGGGGCGGCACAGATACGCAGTATTTT.

Many counts were recorded for this clonotype. V usage is TRBV12-3 or TRBV12-4 and J usage is TRBJ1-6; 7 bases agree with TRBD1. This CDR3 spans 13 amino acids. V shed 6 bases, J shed 5 bases, and the junction held 1 base outside the gene matches. CDR3 sequence: CASSGTDNSPLHF. CDR3 in DNA: TGTGCCAGCAGCGGGACAGATAATTCACCCCTCCACTTT.

This clonotype has more than one count but fewer than ten. V is TRBV12-3 or TRBV12-4 and J is TRBJ1-2; TRBD1 aligns across 7 bases. There are 13 residues in the CDR3. The V and J ends lost 6 bases and 5 bases, in that order; junction bases with no gene match: 6. CDR3 sequence: CASSPDRTYGYTF. The CDR3 DNA is TGTGCCAGCAGCCCGGACAGGACTTATGGCTACACCTTC.

This clonotype has ten or more counts. The J gene is TRBJ2-1, the V gene TRBV27, with 11 bases that match TRBD2. Germline loops: CDR1 MNHEY, CDR2 SMNVEV (reference sequence). J was trimmed by 5 bases and V by 5 bases; bases with no gene match: 5. The CDR3 extends over 15 amino acids. CDR3 in amino acids: CASSPGTSGHNEQFF. The CDR3 DNA reads as TGTGCCAGCAGTCCCGGGACTAGCGGCCACAATGAGCAGTTCTTC.

This clonotype was detected only a few times. The chain carries TRBV5-4 and TRBJ2-5, with TRBD2 matching 10 bases. Germline CDR1 and CDR2: SGHNT and YYREEE (reference sequence). This CDR3 is built from 20 residues. V was pared by 0 bases and J by 0 bases, with 14 bases of the junction left unmatched. The CDR3, as DNA: TGTGCCAGCAGCTTGGTGATTTTAGGGCTAGCGGGGGCCAACCAAGAGACCCAGTACTTC. This translates into CASSLVILGLAGANQETQYF.

This chain connects TRBV28 to TRBJ2-3, with 9 nucleotides matching TRBD2. The CDR3 consists of 15 residues. Germline V gives CDR1 MDHEN, CDR2 SYDVKM. V trimming: 5 bases; J trimming: 6 bases; junction bases outside the gene matches: 9. The CDR3 spells CASSTQGLARDTQYF. The CDR3 region has the DNA TGTGCCAGCAGTACGCAAGGACTAGCGCGGGATACGCAGTATTTT.

This clonotype was recorded many times. The genes are TRBV12-3 or TRBV12-4 and TRBJ2-3; tentatively, D is TRBD2 (6 bases). V gave up 5 bases and J gave up 0 bases, with 15 bases separating them. There are 16 residues in the CDR3. The CDR3 is CASSETGDFSTDTQYF. CDR3 DNA: TGTGCCAGCAGTGAAACCGGGGACTTCAGCACAGATACGCAGTATTTT.

This chain links TRBV9 with TRBJ2-3; a possible D gene is TRBD2 (6 bases). The length of the CDR3 is 16 residues. CDR1 is SGDLS, CDR2 YYNGEE, per germline. V dropped 3 bases and J dropped 4 bases, with 18 bases sitting between them. CDR3 DNA: TGTGCCAGCAGCGCCTGGGACTTAACGGGGGCAGATACGCAGTATTTT. Translation gives CASSAWDLTGADTQYF.